A single sample is the source of the 21 T cell receptor beta chains below, sequenced in a study of shared clonotypes between healthy human individuals. Sequencing used immunoSEQ multiplex PCR; TCRdb keeps in-frame clones, though not all of them. The sample has around 2,000,000 clones; 85% to 95% are singletons. Material: naive CD4+ T cells sorted from blood. Subset here: CD45RA+ positively selected. The source is a man in his late teens or twenties in good health.

CDR3 sequence reads: CASTSLGPAFF. The CDR3 DNA is TGTGCCAGTACTTCCCTGGGGCCAGCTTTCTTT. The chain recombines TRBV19 with TRBJ1-1; a weak D match, TRBD1 (5 bases). The V end lost 7 bases, the J end lost 10 bases, and 13 bases lay between the germline ends. CDR1 is LNHDA, CDR2 SQIVND, per germline (reference sequence). The CDR3 runs 11 residues.

This sequence joins TRBV28 and TRBJ2-3; D possibly matches TRBD1 or TRBD2 (5 bases each). CDR1 is MDHEN and CDR2 is SYDVKM in the germline V gene. This CDR3 has 12 residues. The V gene lost 6 bases and the J gene lost 3 bases, with 7 bases spanning the gap. CDR3 residues: CASRGDTDTQYF. The CDR3 DNA sequence: TGTGCCAGCAGGGGGGATACAGATACGCAGTATTTT.

The CDR3 DNA reads as TGTGCCAGCCTAGAGAACGGCAGGGGTAATGAAAAACTGTTTTTT. Its protein is CASLENGRGNEKLFF. This chain uses TRBV21-1 with TRBJ1-4; the D segment call TRBD1 is taken from the table without a DNA check. TRBV21-1 represents a pseudogene. CDR3 length: 15 residues.

V is TRBV15 and J is TRBJ2-7; 7 nucleotides align to TRBD2. Looked up from germline, CDR1 is LNHNV and CDR2 is YYDKDF (reference sequence). The junction had 12 bases not matched to a gene; V was cut back by 0 bases and J by 4 bases. This CDR3 region has 17 residues. The CDR3 region is CATSRDGGGLAEYEQYF. CDR3 in DNA: TGTGCCACCAGCAGAGACGGCGGCGGGCTAGCGGAATACGAGCAGTACTTC. The whole variable domain, filled in from reference TRBV15 and TRBJ2-7, reads DAMVIQNPRYQVTQFGKPVTLSCSQTLNHNVMYWYQQKSSQAPKLLFHYYDKDFNNEADTPDNFQSRRPNTSFCFLDIRSPGLGDTAMYLCATSRDGGGLAEYEQYFGPGTRLTVT.

The chain links TRBV30 to TRBJ1-1; no definite D call. The CDR3 is made up of 14 amino acids. Germline CDR1 is GTSNPN and CDR2 is SVGIG (reference sequence). Trimming pared 2 bases from V and 1 base from J, leaving 11 bases between. CDR3 sequence reads: CAWSSFAPNTEAFF. The CDR3 nucleotides are TGTGCCTGGAGTTCCTTCGCCCCGAACACTGAAGCTTTCTTT.

The CDR3 region is CASSRGAMYGYTF. CDR3 nucleotide sequence: TGCGCCAGCAGTCGGGGGGCAATGTATGGCTACACCTTC. V gene TRBV5-1 combines with J gene TRBJ1-2; a weak D match, TRBD1 (6 bases). Trimming cost V 5 bases and J 5 bases, with 13 bases left between them. Germline V gene lookup returns CDR1 SGHRS and CDR2 YFSETQ. The CDR3 consists of 13 residues.

J is TRBJ2-5 and V is TRBV6-1, with D hard to call. Germline CDR1 MNHNS, CDR2 SASEGT. The CDR3 is made up of 13 amino acids. V shed 8 bases and J shed 1 base, with 11 bases lying between them. DNA for the CDR3: TGTGCCAGCGCCCGGACGGGCCAAGAGACCCAGTACTTC. This codes for CASARTGQETQYF.

This chain's CDR3 is CASTRTGNNQPQHF. The CDR3 nucleotides read TGTGCCAGCACCCGGACAGGAAACAATCAGCCCCAGCATTTT. The chain carries TRBV28 and TRBJ1-5; 7 positions agree with TRBD1. The length of the CDR3 is 14 residues. V trimming: 7 bases; J trimming: 3 bases; junction bases outside the gene matches: 6. CDR1 and CDR2 from the germline V gene are MDHEN and SYDVKM. Filled out from reference TRBV28 and TRBJ1-5, the complete variable domain reads DVKVTQSSRYLVKRTGEKVFLECVQDMDHENMFWYRQDPGLGLRLIYFSYDVKMKEKGDIPEGYSVSREKKERFSLILESASTNQTSMYLCASTRTGNNQPQHFGDGTRLSIL.

The CDR3, as DNA: TGTGCCAGCAACGACCTGAGGACAGGGGCAACTAATGAAAAACTGTTTTTT. Amino acids: CASNDLRTGATNEKLFF. The rearrangement links TRBV11-3 to TRBJ1-4; TRBD1 matches 9 bases. The CDR3 is 17 amino acids. Trimming at V came to 7 bases and at J to 0 bases, leaving 9 bases not matched to a gene. Germline V lookup: CDR1 SGHNT, CDR2 YENEEA.

The CDR3 spells CASSLNNGWRTEAFF. The CDR3 DNA follows: TGCGCCAGCAGCTTAAACAACGGGTGGCGCACTGAAGCTTTCTTT. The rearrangement joins TRBV5-1 to TRBJ1-1, with D unresolved. Germline V gene lookup returns CDR1 SGHRS and CDR2 YFSETQ. This CDR3 has 15 amino acids. V lost 2 bases, J lost 4 bases, and 15 bases lay in between.

The chain combines TRBV2 with TRBJ2-7; D may be TRBD1 (5 bases). In germline, CDR1 is SNHLY, CDR2 FYNNEI. V was shortened by 2 bases and J by 5 bases, with 10 bases between the two germline ends. This CDR3 spans 13 amino acids. CDR3 region: CASSESRADEQYF. As DNA, the CDR3 is TGTGCCAGCAGTGAATCCAGGGCAGACGAGCAGTACTTC.

The chain joins TRBV6-6 to TRBJ1-3; D might be TRBD1 (6 bases). This CDR3 comprises 14 residues. Deletions cut 10 bases from V and 0 bases from J, with 13 bases between. In germline, CDR1 is MNHNY, CDR2 SVGAGI (reference sequence). Written as DNA, the CDR3 is TGTGCCACCACCCGGGACAACTCTGGAAACACCATATATTTT. Translated, it gives CATTRDNSGNTIYF.

The chain joins TRBV4-3 to TRBJ2-5, with 7 bases fitting TRBD1. This CDR3 has 15 residues. V was pared by 0 bases and J by 5 bases, with 6 bases of the junction left unmatched. CDR1 is LGHNA, CDR2 YSLEER, per germline. The CDR3 sequence is CASSQDNRGGETQYF. In DNA form, the CDR3 reads TGCGCCAGCAGCCAAGATAACAGGGGTGGGGAGACCCAGTACTTC.

This clone was seen only a few times. The rearrangement uses TRBV19 and TRBJ1-5; tentative D call: TRBD1 (6 bases). Deletions cut 5 bases from V and 4 bases from J, with 12 bases between. The CDR3 contains 14 residues. Per germline, CDR1 LNHDA and CDR2 SQIVND (reference sequence). The CDR3 nucleotides are TGTGCCAGTAGTGGGACATGGGGGAATCAGCCCCAGCATTTT. Its protein product is CASSGTWGNQPQHF. The full variable domain, its missing parts supplied by reference TRBV19 and TRBJ1-5, is DGGITQSPKYLFRKEGQNVTLSCEQNLNHDAMYWYRQDPGQGLRLIYYSQIVNDFQKGDIAEGYSVSREKKESFPLTVTSAQKNPTAFYLCASSGTWGNQPQHFGDGTRLSIL.

This clone was observed many times. The J gene is TRBJ1-4, the V gene TRBV29-1; TRBD1 matches at 9 bases. The CDR3 contains 14 residues. J lost 8 bases, V lost 6 bases, and 10 bases had no gene match. The germline V gene encodes CDR1 SQVTM and CDR2 ANQGSEA. The CDR3 loop reads CSVKQGARNEKLFF. The CDR3, as DNA: TGCAGCGTGAAACAGGGGGCGAGGAACGAAAAACTGTTTTTT. The full variable domain, in which reference TRBV29-1 and TRBJ1-4 provide the parts outside the CDR3, is SAVISQKPSRDICQRGTSLTIQCQVDSQVTMMFWYRQQPGQSLTLIATANQGSEATYESGFVIDKFPISRPNLTFSTLTVSNMSPEDSSIYLCSVKQGARNEKLFFGSGTQLSVL.

As concerns this clone: Other nucleotide sequences from this sample produce the same CDR3. The chain carries TRBV5-1 and TRBJ2-7; 8 nucleotides match TRBD1. Germline CDR1 is SGHRS and CDR2 is YFSETQ. The CDR3 spans 15 residues. V gave up 0 bases and J gave up 6 bases; unmatched junction bases: 8. For the CDR3, the DNA is TGCGCCAGCAGCTTGGATGGCCAGGGGGCAGGCGAGCAGTACTTC. This encodes CASSLDGQGAGEQYF.

About this clone itself: This may arise from a read error, as a much more abundant clone is one base away. The identical CDR3 is also encoded by other nucleotide sequences in the sample. The chain carries TRBV7-2 and TRBJ1-1, with D tentatively TRBD1 (5 bases). CDR3 length equals 13 residues. The V gene's germline CDR1 is SGHTA and CDR2 FQGNSA. V was pared by 5 bases and J by 1 base, with 8 bases between. The CDR3 DNA reads as TGTGCCAGCAGCCCCGGACAGAACACTGAAGCTTTCTTT. Translating gives CASSPGQNTEAFF.

Comment on this clone: The same CDR3 also results from other DNA sequences found in this sample. CDR3 sequence (DNA): TGTGCCAGCAGCTTAGAGGGCCGACTTACACAGTATTTT. Translated: CASSLEGRLTQYF. V is TRBV7-9 and J is TRBJ2-3; D unresolved. CDR1 and CDR2 from the germline V gene are SEHNR and FQNEAQ (reference sequence). The CDR3 is 13 residues long. The V and J ends lost 1 base and 12 bases respectively, with 14 bases between them.

The chain is built from TRBV7-8 and TRBJ1-2; TRBD1 matches 9 bases. The CDR3 has 13 residues. Losses at the gene ends were 2 bases for V and 14 bases for J; bases not matched to a gene: 9. Germline CDR1 reads SGHVS; CDR2 reads FQNEAQ. For the CDR3, the DNA is TGTGCCAGCAGCTTAAGGGACAGGGAGAAAACGACCTTC. This encodes CASSLRDREKTTF.

The chain is built from TRBV5-4 and TRBJ2-6; 9 bases agree with TRBD1. CDR1 is SGHNT and CDR2 is YYREEE in the germline V gene (reference sequence). The ends lost 4 bases at V and 0 bases at J; junction bases unmatched: 8. This CDR3 spans 18 amino acids. The CDR3: CASSPGQGYASGANVLTF. Here the CDR3 DNA reads TGTGCCAGCAGCCCCGGACAGGGGTATGCCTCTGGGGCCAACGTCCTGACTTTC.

Regarding this clone: It may be a read error: a sequence one base away is much more abundant. In DNA, the CDR3 is TGTGCCGCCGGACAGGACTCCTACGAGCAGTACTTC. It encodes CAAGQDSYEQYF. V gene TRBV2 combines with J gene TRBJ2-7, with TRBD1 identical over 7 bases. Germline CDR1 reads SNHLY; CDR2 reads FYNNEI. The CDR3 covers 12 residues. V was pared by 11 bases and J by 0 bases, with 4 bases of the junction left unmatched.